The clone carrying this T cell receptor beta chain was observed many times. Unique molecular identifiers were incorporated into the prepared TCRbeta library. TCRdb re-derived calls from the PCR reads in MiXCR, one entry per CDR3 protein. The sample has about 600,000 distinct CDR3 sequences; about 10% are singletons. This CDR3 has 16 amino acids. The V gene's germline CDR1 is LGHNA and CDR2 YSLEER. With V trimmed by 0 bases and J by 7 bases, 5 bases remained unmatched. These data belong to a study of T-cell reconstitution after alpha-beta-depleted transplantation in children. The sample was PBMCs from the stem cell graft donor, taken from the stem cell graft. The clonotype was recovered from a human donor who donated a stem cell graft to a child with acute myeloid leukemia. The chain recombines TRBV4-3 with TRBJ2-1, with 11 bases fitting TRBD2. The CDR3 sequence: CASSQDHRTSGNEQFF. Here the CDR3 DNA reads TGCGCCAGCAGCCAAGACCATAGGACTAGCGGGAATGAGCAGTTCTTC.